The present TCR beta chain was sequenced within a study of cytotoxic CD8 clonotypes in ibrutinib-treated CLL (dated by TCRdb to the early 2020s). About the investigation overall: In this cohort, approximately 15 patients were treatment-naive and ten to eleven were relapsed/refractory, while some 18 had unmutated IGHV. Responses were partial in some 24 patients and complete in 2; after median around 66 months follow-up, roughly 14 stayed in remission and about twelve progressed. Response samples were obtained after a median of around eleven months of treatment, with a range of roughly 6 to 36 months. Samples averaged 255,043 productive templates and around 91,000 productive rearrangements. Longitudinal samples were available for about 30% of the 86 trial participants. Cryopreserved peripheral blood mononuclear cells were obtained prior to treatment, at the time of response, and at either disease progression or sustained remission. Beyond this particular receptor, the publication reports: Sustained-remission and progressing patients did not have matched sampling times, and lymph node repertoires were not examined. Public clonotypes were rare and either shrank or stayed stable during treatment, and the rise in clonality at ibrutinib response reflected expansion of private clonotypes. Baseline clonality exceeded that of age-matched healthy donors and correlated strongly with circulating CD8+ T-cell counts. At ibrutinib response clonality went up, during sustained remission it held steady, and at progression it dropped back toward baseline.

Roughly 1.9 micrograms of genomic DNA were extracted from cryopreserved PBMCs for TCR beta library preparation. Longitudinal blood samples from CLL patients on ibrutinib monotherapy underwent high-throughput TCR beta sequencing. Patients were enrolled in a phase 2 open-label single-center ibrutinib monotherapy trial. The CDR3 covers 15 residues, taking in both the cysteine and the phenylalanine. CDR3 DNA only is kept here, 45 bases in frame from base 1. The germline V end is reduced by 5 bases and the J end by 3 bases; junction bases left unmatched: 9. CDR1 and CDR2, per the germline V gene (reference sequence), are MNHNY and SVGAGI. Note on this clone: The antigen it binds to is not known. No much larger clonotype is one base removed from it; base qualities were not supplied.

The goal of deep resolution MiSeq sequencing was a depth between 1 in 1 million and 1 in 200,000 T cells, and coverage averaged 10x per clonotype. TCR beta libraries were generated with the immunoSEQ hsTCRB Kit. From the authors' description of their analysis: The data were analyzed with ImmunoSEQ Analyzer and ImmunoSEQ Data Assistant, and V, D and J gene assignments followed IMGT definitions. Clonality was computed as one minus normalized Shannon entropy of productive rearrangement frequencies, ranging from 0 to 1. Only overrepresented clonotypes making up at least 0.05% of the repertoire of each patient were included in the public clonotype analysis. Repertoires from 10 to 15 age-matched healthy donors in immuneACCESS were used as clonality controls. The immuneACCESS repertoire file appears here via TCRdb, limited to in-frame rearrangements. These files lack a portion of the clones; in checked studies, under half of the deficit traces to unresolved V genes, and the cause of the others is not known. From that table come the V and J calls and clone size; the DNA was used to work out D and trimming. The sample table holds tens of thousands of clones, of which around 84% were seen once. About 10% of the sample is held by the ten biggest clonotypes.

Recombination connected TRBV6-6 to TRBJ2-7; TRBD2 lines up with 8 middle nucleotides. Source: PBMCs, taken before ibrutinib treatment. The receptor comes from a human donor with chronic lymphocytic leukemia. CDR3 region: CASSTNPGGSYEQYF. The nucleotide sequence is TGTGCCAGCAGTACCAACCCGGGGGGGAGCTACGAGCAGTACTTC.